This T cell receptor (beta chain) was profiled in a study of T-cell reconstitution after alpha-beta-depleted transplantation in children (dated by TCRdb to the mid-2010s). In terms of the full investigation: T-cell immune reconstitution after TCRalphabeta/CD19-depleted allogeneic hematopoietic cell transplantation in children was quantitatively tracked in the study by means of TCR repertoire profiling. Beyond this particular receptor, the publication reports: Over the following months the frequencies of hyperexpanded clones went down, and after one year T-cell counts and TCRbeta diversity were mostly credited to newly produced T cells. In some patients, the high TCRbeta diversity seen at day 60 was put down to recipient T cells and intrathymic progenitors that had survived conditioning. Apparently early alphabetaT-cell count recovery about two months after transplant reportedly relied on only several hundred rapidly expanded clones derived from non-depleted graft cells.

The library was obtained by PCR. The reads were generated on an Illumina HiSeq 2500. TCR library preparation used molecular barcoding, with unique molecular identifiers applied to normalize quantification of the TCRbeta repertoire. Clones were called with MiXCR by TCRdb after fastp trimmed the public reads at Q25, and only in-frame beta chains were retained. Each record represents a unique CDR3 protein, reported with the most common genes and DNA among its rows. This sample holds a few hundred thousand distinct CDR3 sequences; roughly 17% were observed only once. The ten top clones hold under 30% of the sample. Points on this clonotype: Its specific antigen is unknown. Base qualities were left out, and no much larger clone turns up one base away.

Including cysteine and phenylalanine, the CDR3 has 18 amino acids. Of the read, only the CDR3 DNA is kept; its 54 bases are in frame from base 1. CDR1 and CDR2, looked up from the germline V gene, are KGHSH and LQKENI. The V end gives up 0 bases and the J end 1 base, leaving 7 bases in the junction not matched to a gene. The intended sense of this specimen's treatment or condition label: allogeneic hematopoietic cell transplantation with graft depleted of TCRalphabeta T cells and CD19 B cells. TCRalphabeta/CD19-depleted allogeneic hematopoietic cell grafts were given to the transplant recipients, all of whom were children.

Sequenced material: PBMCs, mostly from graft donor cells, taken 360 days after TCRalphabeta/CD19-depleted stem cell transplant. The clonotype was recovered from a boy in the first two years of life who had a stem cell transplant for Wiskott-Aldrich syndrome, so the T cells may come from the graft donor. In this chain, TRBV18 is recombined with TRBJ2-5; 11 bases in the middle match TRBD2. At the DNA level, the sequence is TGTGCCAGCTCACCACCGAAGGCTAGCGGGAGGCTCCAAGAGACCCAGTACTTC. This yields the protein CASSPPKASGRLQETQYF.